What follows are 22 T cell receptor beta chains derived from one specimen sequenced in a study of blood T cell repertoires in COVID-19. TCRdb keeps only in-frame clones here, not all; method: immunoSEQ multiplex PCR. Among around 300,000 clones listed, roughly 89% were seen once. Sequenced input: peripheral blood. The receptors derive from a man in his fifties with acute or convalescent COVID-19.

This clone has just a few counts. The CDR3, as DNA: TGCGCCAGCAGTGATGGAGGCTCTGGGGCCAACGTCCTGACTTTC. This codes for CASSDGGSGANVLTF. V is TRBV10-1 and J is TRBJ2-6; weak D call: TRBD2 (5 bases). Germline loops: CDR1 WNHNN, CDR2 SYGVQD (reference sequence). Deletions cut 3 bases from V and 0 bases from J, with 6 bases between. The CDR3 runs to 15 residues.

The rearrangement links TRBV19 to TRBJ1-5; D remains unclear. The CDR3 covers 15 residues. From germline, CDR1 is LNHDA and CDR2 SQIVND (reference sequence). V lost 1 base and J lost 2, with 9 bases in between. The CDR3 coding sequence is TGTGCCAGTAGTATAGGAGGGAGAGGCAATCAGCCCCAGCATTTT. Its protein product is CASSIGGRGNQPQHF.

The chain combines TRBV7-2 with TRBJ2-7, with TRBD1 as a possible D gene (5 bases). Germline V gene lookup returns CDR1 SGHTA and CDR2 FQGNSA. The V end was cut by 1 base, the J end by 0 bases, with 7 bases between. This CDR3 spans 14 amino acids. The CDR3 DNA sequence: TGTGCCAGCAGCTTAGACAGGTTCTCCTACGAGCAGTACTTC. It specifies CASSLDRFSYEQYF.

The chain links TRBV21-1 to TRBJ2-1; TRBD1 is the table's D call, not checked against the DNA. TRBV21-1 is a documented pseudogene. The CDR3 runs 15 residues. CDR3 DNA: TGTGCCATCCACCCAACAGGGGGTGGAAACAATGAGCAGTTCTTC. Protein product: CAIHPTGGGNNEQFF.

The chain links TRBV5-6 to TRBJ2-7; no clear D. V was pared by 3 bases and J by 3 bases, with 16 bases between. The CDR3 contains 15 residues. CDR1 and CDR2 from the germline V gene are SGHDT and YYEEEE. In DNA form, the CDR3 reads TGTGCCAGCAGCTGGCGTGTGCAGGATATCTACGAGCAGTACTTC. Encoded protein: CASSWRVQDIYEQYF. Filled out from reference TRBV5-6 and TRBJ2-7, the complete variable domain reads DAGVTQSPTHLIKTRGQQVTLRCSPKSGHDTVSWYQQALGQGPQFIFQYYEEEERQRGNFPDRFSGHQFPNYSSELNVNALLLGDSALYLCASSWRVQDIYEQYFGPGTRLTVT.

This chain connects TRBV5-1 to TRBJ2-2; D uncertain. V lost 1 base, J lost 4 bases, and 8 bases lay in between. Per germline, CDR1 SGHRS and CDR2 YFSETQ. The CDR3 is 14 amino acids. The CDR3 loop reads CASSLTPGTGELFF. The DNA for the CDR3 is TGCGCCAGCAGCTTGACGCCGGGCACCGGGGAGCTGTTTTTT.

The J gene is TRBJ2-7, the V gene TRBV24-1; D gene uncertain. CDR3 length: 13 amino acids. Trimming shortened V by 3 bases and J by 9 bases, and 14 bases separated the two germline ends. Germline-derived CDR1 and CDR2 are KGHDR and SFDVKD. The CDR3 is CATSDSSQAGQYF. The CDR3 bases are TGTGCCACCAGTGATAGCAGCCAGGCTGGGCAGTACTTC.

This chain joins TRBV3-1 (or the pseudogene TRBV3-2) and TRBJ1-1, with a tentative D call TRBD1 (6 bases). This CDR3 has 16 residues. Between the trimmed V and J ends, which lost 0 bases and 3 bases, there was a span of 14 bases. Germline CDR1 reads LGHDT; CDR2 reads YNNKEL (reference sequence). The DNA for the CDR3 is TGTGCCAGCAGCCAAGATGTTACCGGACAGCACACTGAAGCTTTCTTT. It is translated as CASSQDVTGQHTEAFF.

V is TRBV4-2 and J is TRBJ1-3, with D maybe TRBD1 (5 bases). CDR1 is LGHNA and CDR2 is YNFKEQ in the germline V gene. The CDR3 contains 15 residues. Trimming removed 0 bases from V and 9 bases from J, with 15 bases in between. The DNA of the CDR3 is TGTGCCAGCAGCCAAGAGCCCAGGGAGGTGAGCACCATATATTTT. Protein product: CASSQEPREVSTIYF.

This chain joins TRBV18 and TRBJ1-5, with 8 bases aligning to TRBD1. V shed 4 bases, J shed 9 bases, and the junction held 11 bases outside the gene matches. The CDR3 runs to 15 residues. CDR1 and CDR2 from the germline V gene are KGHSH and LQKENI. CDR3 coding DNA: TGTGCCAGCTCACGCGGACAGGGAGGCGGCTCGCCCCAGCATTTT. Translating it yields CASSRGQGGGSPQHF.

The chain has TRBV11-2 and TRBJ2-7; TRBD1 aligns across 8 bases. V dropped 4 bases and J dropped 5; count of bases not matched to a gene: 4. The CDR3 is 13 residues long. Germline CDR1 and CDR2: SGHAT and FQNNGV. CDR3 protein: CASSSDRVHEQYF. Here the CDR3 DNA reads TGTGCCAGCAGCTCGGACAGGGTTCACGAGCAGTACTTC.

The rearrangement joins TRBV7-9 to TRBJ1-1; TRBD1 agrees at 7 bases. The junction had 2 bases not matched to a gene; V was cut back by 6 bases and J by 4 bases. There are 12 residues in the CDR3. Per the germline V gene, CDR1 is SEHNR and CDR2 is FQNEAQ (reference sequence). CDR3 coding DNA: TGTGCCAGCAGGGACAGGAGCACTGAAGCTTTCTTT. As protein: CASRDRSTEAFF.

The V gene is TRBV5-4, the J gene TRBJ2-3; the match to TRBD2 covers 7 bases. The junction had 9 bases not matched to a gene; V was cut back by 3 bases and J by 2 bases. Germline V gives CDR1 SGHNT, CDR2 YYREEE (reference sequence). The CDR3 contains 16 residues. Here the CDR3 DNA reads TGTGCCAGCAGCTCCCTATTAAGCGGGGCCACAGATACGCAGTATTTT. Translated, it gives CASSSLLSGATDTQYF.

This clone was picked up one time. CDR3 residues: CASFRNTEAFF. CDR3 in DNA: TGTGCCAGCTTTAGGAACACTGAAGCTTTCTTT. V and J are TRBV7-9 and TRBJ1-1; D is unresolved. The CDR3 runs 11 residues. The V end was cut by 8 bases, the J end by 1 base, with 5 bases between. CDR1 is SEHNR and CDR2 is FQNEAQ in the germline V gene (reference sequence).

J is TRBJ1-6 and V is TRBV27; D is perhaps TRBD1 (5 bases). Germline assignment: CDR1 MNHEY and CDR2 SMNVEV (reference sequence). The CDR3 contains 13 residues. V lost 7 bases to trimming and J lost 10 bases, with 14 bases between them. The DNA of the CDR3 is TGTGCCAGCAAGGGACCGGGGGTGTCACCCCTCCACTTT. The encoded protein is CASKGPGVSPLHF.

CDR3 region: CASSERQGASYEQYF. The CDR3 bases are TGCGCCAGCAGTGAGAGACAGGGGGCATCCTACGAGCAGTACTTC. The chain links TRBV10-2 to TRBJ2-7; 10 positions agree with TRBD1. Germline values: CDR1 WSHSY, CDR2 SAAADI. Trimming cost V 2 bases and J 1 base; bases outside gene matches: 2. The CDR3 runs to 15 residues.

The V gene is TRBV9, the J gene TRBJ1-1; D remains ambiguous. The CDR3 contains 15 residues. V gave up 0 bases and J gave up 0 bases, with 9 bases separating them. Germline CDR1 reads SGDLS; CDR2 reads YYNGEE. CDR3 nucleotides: TGTGCCAGCAGCGTAGGTGGAGGGATGAACACTGAAGCTTTCTTT. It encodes CASSVGGGMNTEAFF.

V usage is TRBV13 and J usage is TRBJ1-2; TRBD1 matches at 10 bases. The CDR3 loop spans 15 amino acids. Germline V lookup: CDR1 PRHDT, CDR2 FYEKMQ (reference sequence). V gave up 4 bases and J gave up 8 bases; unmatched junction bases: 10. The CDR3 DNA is TGTGCCAGCAGCTCCCCCGGGACAGGGGTAGGCGGCTACACCTTC. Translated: CASSSPGTGVGGYTF.

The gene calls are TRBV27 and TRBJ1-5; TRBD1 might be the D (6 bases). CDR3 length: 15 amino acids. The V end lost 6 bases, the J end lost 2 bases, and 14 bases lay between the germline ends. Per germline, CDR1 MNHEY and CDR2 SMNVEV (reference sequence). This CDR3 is CASRPNRAGNQPQHF. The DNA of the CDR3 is TGTGCCAGCAGGCCGAACAGGGCCGGCAATCAGCCCCAGCATTTT.

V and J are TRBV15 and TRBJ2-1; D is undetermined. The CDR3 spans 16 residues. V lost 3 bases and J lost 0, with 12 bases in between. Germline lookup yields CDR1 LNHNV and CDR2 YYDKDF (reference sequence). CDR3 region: CATSSRGGSSYNEQFF. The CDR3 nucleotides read TGTGCCACCAGCAGTCGCGGCGGCAGCTCCTACAATGAGCAGTTCTTC.

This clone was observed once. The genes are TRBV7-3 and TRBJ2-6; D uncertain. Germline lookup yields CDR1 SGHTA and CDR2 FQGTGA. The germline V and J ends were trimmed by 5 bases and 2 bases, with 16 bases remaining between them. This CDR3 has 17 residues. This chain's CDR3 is CASSLNPPVTGANVLTF. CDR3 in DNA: TGTGCCAGCAGCCTCAACCCACCGGTTACTGGGGCCAACGTCCTGACTTTC.

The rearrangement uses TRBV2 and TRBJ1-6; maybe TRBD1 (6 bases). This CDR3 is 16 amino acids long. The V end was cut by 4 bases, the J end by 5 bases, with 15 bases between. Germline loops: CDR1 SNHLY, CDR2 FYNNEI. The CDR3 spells CASSAGGRTDNSPLHF. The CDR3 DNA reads TGTGCCAGCAGTGCAGGTGGACGGACAGATAATTCACCCCTCCACTTT.